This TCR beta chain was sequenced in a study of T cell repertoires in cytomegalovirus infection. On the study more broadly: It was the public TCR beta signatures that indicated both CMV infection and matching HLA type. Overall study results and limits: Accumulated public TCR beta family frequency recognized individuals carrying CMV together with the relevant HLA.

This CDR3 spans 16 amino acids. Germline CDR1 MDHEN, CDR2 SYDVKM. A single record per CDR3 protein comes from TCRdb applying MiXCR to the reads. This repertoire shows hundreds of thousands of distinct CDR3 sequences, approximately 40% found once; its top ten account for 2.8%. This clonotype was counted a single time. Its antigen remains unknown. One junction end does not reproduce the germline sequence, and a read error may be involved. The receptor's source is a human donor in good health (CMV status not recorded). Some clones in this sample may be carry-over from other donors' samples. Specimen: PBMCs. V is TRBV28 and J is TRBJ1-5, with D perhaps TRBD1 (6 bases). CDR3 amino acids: CASSSKTGSTNQHQHF. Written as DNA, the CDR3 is TGTGCCAGCAGCTCGAAAACAGGGTCTACTAATCAGCACCAGCATTTT.